Listed below are T cell receptor beta chains from one sample, sequenced in a study of cytotoxic CD8 clonotypes in ibrutinib-treated CLL. Assay: immunoSEQ multiplex PCR; the TCRdb copy retains only in-frame clones and omits some. This sample has about 160,000 clones; 84% occur once, and the top ten carry 3.5% to 5.5%. The specimen was PBMCs, collected after 24 months of ibrutinib treatment. Every receptor here comes from a human donor with chronic lymphocytic leukemia. Both conserved end residues are part of each CDR3. D genes are given only for firm matches. For some rows the clone size is stated as once, few or many, or as a class when expanded; others skip it.

TRBJ1-5	TRBV6-6	TRBD1	once	TGTGCCAGCAGTTACTCGACAGGGACTCAGCCCCAGCATTTT	CASSYSTGTQPQHF
TRBJ2-5	TRBV4-1	NA	NA	TGCGCCAGCAGCCAAGAGAGGGGGGAGACCCAGTACTTC	CASSQERGETQYF
TRBJ2-3	TRBV5-5	NA	NA	TGTGCCAGCGTAGGGGGGCTAATGACAGATACGCAGTATTTT	CASVGGLMTDTQYF
TRBJ2-3	TRBV5-6	NA	once	TGTGCCAGCAGCTTGCTGGGGGCAGATACGCAGTATTTT	CASSLLGADTQYF
TRBJ1-1	TRBV6-5	NA	NA	TGTGCCAGCAGCCACAGGGACGTCATGAACACTGAAGCTTTCTTT	CASSHRDVMNTEAFF
TRBJ2-2	TRBV7-9	NA	few	TGTGCCAGCCCCAACGCCGCGGGGGCGCGTGCCGGGGAGCTGTTTTTT	CASPNAAGARAGELFF
TRBJ1-3	TRBV9	NA	few	TGTGCCAGCAGCGCGGAGACTCCTTATGCTGGAAACACCATATATTTT	CASSAETPYAGNTIYF
TRBJ2-3	TRBV29-1	NA	once	TGCAGCGTTTACCACCAATCTAGCACAGATACGCAGTATTTT	CSVYHQSSTDTQYF
TRBJ1-2	TRBV7-2	NA	NA	TGTGCCAGCAGCTCAAGGGGCCCAATCTATGGCTACACCTTC	CASSSRGPIYGYTF
TRBJ2-1	TRBV7-9	NA	NA	TGTGCCAGCAGCCCACCAGCGCGTTCCTACAATGAGCAGTTCTTC	CASSPPARSYNEQFF
TRBJ2-3	TRBV28	NA	NA	TGTGCCAGCAGTTTAGGTGACGGAGTCTATTTT	CASSLGDGVYF
TRBJ1-3	TRBV5-1	NA	NA	TGCGCCAGCAGCCATCACTTATCTGGAAACACCATATATTTT	CASSHHLSGNTIYF
TRBJ1-2	TRBV27	TRBD1	NA	TGTGCCAGCAGTAGCCAGGGGGCAGCTAACTATGGCTACACCTTC	CASSSQGAANYGYTF
TRBJ2-2	TRBV2	TRBD2	once	TGTGCCAGCCGACACGGACTAGCTGACACCGGGGAGCTGTTTTTT	CASRHGLADTGELFF
TRBJ2-2	TRBV11-3	NA	NA	TGTGCCAGCAGCTTAGAGGGTCGTGAGGAGGGGAGGATGAACACCGGGGAGCTGTTTTTT	CASSLEGREEGRMNTGELFF
TRBJ2-5	TRBV2	TRBD1	NA	TGTGCCAGCACCTTGACAGGGATAGAGACCCAGTACTTC	CASTLTGIETQYF
TRBJ1-2	TRBV19	NA	once	TGTGCCAGTAGTATACCACAGGCTTCTAACTATGGCTACACCTTC	CASSIPQASNYGYTF
TRBJ2-1	TRBV11-3	TRBD2	NA	TGTGCCAGCAGCTTAGATGGGACTAGTTTCTACTACAATGAGCAGTTCTTC	CASSLDGTSFYYNEQFF
TRBJ2-1	TRBV5-6	NA	NA	TGTGCCAGCAGCTTGGAGTTCGGCGGCCACGCTTCCAATGAGCAGTTCTTC	CASSLEFGGHASNEQFF
TRBJ1-4	TRBV2	TRBD1	few	TGTGCCAGCAGTGAGGGACAGGGGAGTATAAATGAAAAACTGTTTTTT	CASSEGQGSINEKLFF
TRBJ2-7	TRBV19	TRBD1	NA	TGTGCCAGTAATCAGGGGGCGACTCCCTACGAGCAGTACTTC	CASNQGATPYEQYF
TRBJ1-5	TRBV5-1	TRBD1	NA	TGCGCCAGCAGGCTGACAGGGGGAAGCAATCAGCCCCAGCATTTT	CASRLTGGSNQPQHF
TRBJ1-1	TRBV18	NA	NA	TGTGCCAGCTCACGTCAAGAGGGAGGGAACACTGAAGCTTTCTTT	CASSRQEGGNTEAFF
TRBJ1-4	TRBV9	NA	NA	TGTGCCACTACGGGGGTAATTTTGGAAAAACTGTTTTTT	CATTGVILEKLFF